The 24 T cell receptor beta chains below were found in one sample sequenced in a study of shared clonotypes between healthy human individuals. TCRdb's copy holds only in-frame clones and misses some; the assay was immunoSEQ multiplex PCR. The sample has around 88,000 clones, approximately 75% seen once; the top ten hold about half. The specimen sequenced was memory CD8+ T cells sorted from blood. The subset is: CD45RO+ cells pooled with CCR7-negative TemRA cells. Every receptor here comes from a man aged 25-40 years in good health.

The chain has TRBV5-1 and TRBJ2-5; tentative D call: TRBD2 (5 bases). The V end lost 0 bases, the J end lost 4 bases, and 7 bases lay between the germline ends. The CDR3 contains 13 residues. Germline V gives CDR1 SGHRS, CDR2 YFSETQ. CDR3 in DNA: TGCGCCAGCAGCTTGGGAGGGCCAGAGACCCAGTACTTC. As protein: CASSLGGPETQYF. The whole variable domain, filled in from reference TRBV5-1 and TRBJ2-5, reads KAGVTQTPRYLIKTRGQQVTLSCSPISGHRSVSWYQQTPGQGLQFLFEYFSETQRNKGNFPGRFSGRQFSNSRSEMNVSTLELGDSALYLCASSLGGPETQYFGPGTRLLVL.

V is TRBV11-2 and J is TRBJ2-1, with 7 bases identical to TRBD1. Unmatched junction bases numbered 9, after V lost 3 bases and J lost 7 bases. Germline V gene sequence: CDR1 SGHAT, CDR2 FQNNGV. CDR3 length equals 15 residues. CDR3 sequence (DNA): TGTGCCAGCAGCTTGCCTTGGAACAGGGGTAATGAGCAGTTCTTC. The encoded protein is CASSLPWNRGNEQFF. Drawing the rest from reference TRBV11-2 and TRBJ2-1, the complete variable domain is EAGVAQSPRYKIIEKRQSVAFWCNPISGHATLYWYQQILGQGPKLLIQFQNNGVVDDSQLPKDRFSAERLKGVDSTLKIQPAKLEDSAVYLCASSLPWNRGNEQFFGPGTRLTVL.

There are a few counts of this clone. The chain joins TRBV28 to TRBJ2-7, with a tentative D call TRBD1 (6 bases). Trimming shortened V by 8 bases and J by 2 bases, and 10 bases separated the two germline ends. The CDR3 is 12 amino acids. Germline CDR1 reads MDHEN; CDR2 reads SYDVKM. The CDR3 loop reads CASRDTAYEQYF. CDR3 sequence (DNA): TGTGCCAGCCGGGACACTGCCTACGAGCAGTACTTC.

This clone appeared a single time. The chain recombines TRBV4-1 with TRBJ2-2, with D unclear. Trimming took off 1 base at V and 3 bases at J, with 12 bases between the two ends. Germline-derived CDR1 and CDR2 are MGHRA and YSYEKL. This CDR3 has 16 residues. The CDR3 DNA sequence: TGCGCCAGCAGCCAAGTTTGGCAAGCAGACACCGGGGAGCTGTTTTTT. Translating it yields CASSQVWQADTGELFF.

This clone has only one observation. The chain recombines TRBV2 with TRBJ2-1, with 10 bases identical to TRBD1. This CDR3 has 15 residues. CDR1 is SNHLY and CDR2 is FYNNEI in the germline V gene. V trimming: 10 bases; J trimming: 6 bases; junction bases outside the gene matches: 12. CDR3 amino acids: CATKLGTGEPNEQFF. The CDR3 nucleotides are TGTGCCACCAAGCTAGGGACAGGGGAACCCAATGAGCAGTTCTTC. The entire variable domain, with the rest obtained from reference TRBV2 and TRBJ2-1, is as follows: EPEVTQTPSHQVTQMGQEVILRCVPISNHLYFYWYRQILGQKVEFLVSFYNNEISEKSEIFDDQFSVERPDGSNFTLKIRSTKLEDSAMYFCATKLGTGEPNEQFFGPGTRLTVL.

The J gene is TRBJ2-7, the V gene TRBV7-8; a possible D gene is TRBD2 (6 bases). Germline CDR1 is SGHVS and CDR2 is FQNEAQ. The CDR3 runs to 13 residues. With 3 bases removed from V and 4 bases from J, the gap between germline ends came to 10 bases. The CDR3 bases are TGTGCCAGCAGCTTCGGTAGCGGATACGAGCAGTACTTC. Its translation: CASSFGSGYEQYF.

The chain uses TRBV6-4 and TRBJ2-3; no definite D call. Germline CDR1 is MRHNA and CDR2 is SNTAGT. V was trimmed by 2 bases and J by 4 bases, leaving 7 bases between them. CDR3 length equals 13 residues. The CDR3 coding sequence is TGTGCCAGCAGTGACAAGGATTCAGATACGCAGTATTTT. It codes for CASSDKDSDTQYF.

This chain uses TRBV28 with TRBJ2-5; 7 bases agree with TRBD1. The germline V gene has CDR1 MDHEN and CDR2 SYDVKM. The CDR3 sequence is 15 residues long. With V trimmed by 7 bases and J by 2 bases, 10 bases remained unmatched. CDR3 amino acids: CASTSGQNYQETQYF. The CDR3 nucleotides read TGTGCCAGCACTTCGGGACAGAACTATCAAGAGACCCAGTACTTC.

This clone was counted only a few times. As DNA, the CDR3 is TGTGCCAGTTCGCAGGGTTGGCCCGGGGAGCTGTTTTTT. Translating gives CASSQGWPGELFF. V usage is TRBV19 and J usage is TRBJ2-2, with D perhaps TRBD1 (5 bases). Germline V gives CDR1 LNHDA, CDR2 SQIVND (reference sequence). The CDR3 covers 13 residues. Trimming removed 8 bases at V and 6 bases at J, with 13 bases between.

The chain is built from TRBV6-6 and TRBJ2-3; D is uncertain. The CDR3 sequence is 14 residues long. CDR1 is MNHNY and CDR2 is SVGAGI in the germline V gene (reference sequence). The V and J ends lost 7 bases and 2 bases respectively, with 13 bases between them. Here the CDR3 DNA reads TGTGCCAGCACTTTATGGGCTTCCACAGATACGCAGTATTTT. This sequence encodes CASTLWASTDTQYF.

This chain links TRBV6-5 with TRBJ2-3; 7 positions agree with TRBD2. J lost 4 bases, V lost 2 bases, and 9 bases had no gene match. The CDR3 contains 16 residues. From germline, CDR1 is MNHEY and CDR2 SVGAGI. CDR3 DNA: TGTGCCAGCAGTTACCCCTGGGGAGGGGCCCCAGATACGCAGTATTTT. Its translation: CASSYPWGGAPDTQYF.

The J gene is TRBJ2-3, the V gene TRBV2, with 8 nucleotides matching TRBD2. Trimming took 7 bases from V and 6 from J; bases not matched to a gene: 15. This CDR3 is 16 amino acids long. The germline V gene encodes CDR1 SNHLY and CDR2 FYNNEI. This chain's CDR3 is CASTGRLARVGDTQYF. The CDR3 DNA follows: TGTGCCAGCACCGGCCGACTAGCGCGCGTAGGGGATACGCAGTATTTT.

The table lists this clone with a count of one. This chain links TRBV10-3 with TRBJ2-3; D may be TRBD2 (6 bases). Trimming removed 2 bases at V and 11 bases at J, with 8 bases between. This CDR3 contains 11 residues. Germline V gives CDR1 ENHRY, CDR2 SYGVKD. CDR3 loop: CAISEGGMQYF. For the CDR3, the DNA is TGTGCCATCAGTGAGGGGGGGATGCAGTATTTT.

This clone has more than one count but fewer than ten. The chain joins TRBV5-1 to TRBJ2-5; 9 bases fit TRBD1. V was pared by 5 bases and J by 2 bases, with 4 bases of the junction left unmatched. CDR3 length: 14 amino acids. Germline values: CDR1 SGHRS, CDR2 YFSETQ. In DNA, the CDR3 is TGCGCCAGCAGTTCCGGACAGGGGCAAGAGACCCAGTACTTC. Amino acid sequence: CASSSGQGQETQYF. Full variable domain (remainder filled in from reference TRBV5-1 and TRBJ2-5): KAGVTQTPRYLIKTRGQQVTLSCSPISGHRSVSWYQQTPGQGLQFLFEYFSETQRNKGNFPGRFSGRQFSNSRSEMNVSTLELGDSALYLCASSSGQGQETQYFGPGTRLLVL.

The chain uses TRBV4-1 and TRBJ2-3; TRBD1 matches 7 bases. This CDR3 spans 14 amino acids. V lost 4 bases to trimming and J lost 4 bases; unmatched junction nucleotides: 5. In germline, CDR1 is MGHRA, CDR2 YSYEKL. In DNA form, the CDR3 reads TGCGCCAGCAGCCTCCGCGGACAGGCAGATACGCAGTATTTT. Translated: CASSLRGQADTQYF.

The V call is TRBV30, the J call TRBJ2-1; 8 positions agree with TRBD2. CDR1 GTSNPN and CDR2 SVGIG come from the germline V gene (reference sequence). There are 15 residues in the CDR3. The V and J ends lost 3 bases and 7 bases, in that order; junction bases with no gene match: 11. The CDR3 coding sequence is TGTGCCTGGAGGCCCGGATACGGGAGGGTAAATGAGCAGTTCTTC. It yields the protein CAWRPGYGRVNEQFF.

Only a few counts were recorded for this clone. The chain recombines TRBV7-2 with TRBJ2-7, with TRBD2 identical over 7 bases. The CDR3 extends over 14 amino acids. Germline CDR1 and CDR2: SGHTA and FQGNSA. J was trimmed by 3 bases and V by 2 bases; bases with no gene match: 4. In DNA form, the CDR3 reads TGTGCCAGCAGCTTATCCCCTAGCGGCTACGAGCAGTACTTC. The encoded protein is CASSLSPSGYEQYF.

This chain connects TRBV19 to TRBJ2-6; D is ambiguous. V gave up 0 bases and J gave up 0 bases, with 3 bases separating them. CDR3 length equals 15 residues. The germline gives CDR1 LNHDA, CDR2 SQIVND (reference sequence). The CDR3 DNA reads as TGTGCCAGTAGTATAGAGGTCTCTGGGGCCAACGTCCTGACTTTC. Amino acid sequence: CASSIEVSGANVLTF. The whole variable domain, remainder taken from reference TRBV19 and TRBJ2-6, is DGGITQSPKYLFRKEGQNVTLSCEQNLNHDAMYWYRQDPGQGLRLIYYSQIVNDFQKGDIAEGYSVSREKKESFPLTVTSAQKNPTAFYLCASSIEVSGANVLTFGAGSRLTVL.

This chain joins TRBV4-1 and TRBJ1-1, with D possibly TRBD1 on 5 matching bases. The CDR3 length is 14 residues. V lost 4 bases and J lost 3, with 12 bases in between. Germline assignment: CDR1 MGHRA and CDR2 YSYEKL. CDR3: CASSLGGAHTEAFF. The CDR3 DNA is TGCGCCAGCAGCCTTGGCGGGGCGCACACTGAAGCTTTCTTT.

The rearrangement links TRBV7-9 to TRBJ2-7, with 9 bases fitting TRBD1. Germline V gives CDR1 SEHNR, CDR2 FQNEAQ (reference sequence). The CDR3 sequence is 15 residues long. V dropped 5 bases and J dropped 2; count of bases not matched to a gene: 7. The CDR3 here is CASSPQTGGPYEQYF. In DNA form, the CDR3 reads TGTGCCAGCAGCCCACAGACAGGGGGACCCTACGAGCAGTACTTC.

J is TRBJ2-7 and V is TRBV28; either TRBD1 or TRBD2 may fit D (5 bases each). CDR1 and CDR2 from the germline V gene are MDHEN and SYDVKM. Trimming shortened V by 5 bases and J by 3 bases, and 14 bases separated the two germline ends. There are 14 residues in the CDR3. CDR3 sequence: CASSGDDSYYEQYF. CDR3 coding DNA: TGTGCCAGCAGTGGGGACGACTCCTACTACGAGCAGTACTTC.

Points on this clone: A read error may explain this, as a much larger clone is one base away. The CDR3 reads CASSASGSTDTQYF. The CDR3 DNA reads as TGTGCCAGCAGTGCTAGCGGGAGCACAGATACGCAGTATTTT. This chain joins TRBV6-4 and TRBJ2-3, with 8 bases matching TRBD2. Trimming removed 4 bases from V and 0 bases from J; junction bases left unmatched: 0. CDR1 is MRHNA and CDR2 is SNTAGT in the germline V gene. CDR3 length: 14 residues.

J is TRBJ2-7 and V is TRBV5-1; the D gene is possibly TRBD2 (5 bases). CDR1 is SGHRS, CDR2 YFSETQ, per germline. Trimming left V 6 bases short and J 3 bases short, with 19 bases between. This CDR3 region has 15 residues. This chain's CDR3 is CASTLGVGVNYEQYF. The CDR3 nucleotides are TGCGCCAGCACCCTCGGGGTGGGAGTTAACTACGAGCAGTACTTC.

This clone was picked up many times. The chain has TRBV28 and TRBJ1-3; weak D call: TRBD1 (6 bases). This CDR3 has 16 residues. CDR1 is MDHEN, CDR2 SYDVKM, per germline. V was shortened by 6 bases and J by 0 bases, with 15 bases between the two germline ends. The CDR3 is CASRIYADSSGNTIYF. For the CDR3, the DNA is TGTGCCAGCAGAATTTATGCGGACAGCTCTGGAAACACCATATATTTT.